The present T cell receptor (beta chain) was sequenced within a study of blood T cell repertoires in COVID-19. Background on the study: Specimens from acute and convalescent COVID-19 originated in the United States, Italy and Spain. PBMCs, B-cell-depleted T cells, or T cells were the source of the cDNA or gDNA that made up the material.

Germline CDR1 is LGHNA and CDR2 is YSLEER. After removal of 3 bases from V and 4 bases from J, the junction contained 28 bases not matched to a gene. This CDR3 region has 22 residues. In the original processing: Nucleated cell counts were estimated from reference gene primer amplification. TCRdb's table, derived via immunoSEQ multiplex PCR, lists solely in-frame clones and lacks some. The D gene and trimming were derived from the DNA, and the V and J assignments and clone size from that table. The table lists more than 90,000 clones, about 80% of them singletons, with 20% to 25% in the top ten. Sequencing was done on a sample of peripheral blood. The TCR sequence derives from a human donor in a cohort sampled during active COVID-19. The chain employs TRBV4-3 and TRBJ1-1, with 8 bases lining up with TRBD1. CDR3 bases: TGCGCCAGCAGCCATCTCACAGGGGGATTCTTTAGGTTGGTTTCCCACGTCACTGAAGCTTTCTTT. Amino acid sequence: CASSHLTGGFFRLVSHVTEAFF.